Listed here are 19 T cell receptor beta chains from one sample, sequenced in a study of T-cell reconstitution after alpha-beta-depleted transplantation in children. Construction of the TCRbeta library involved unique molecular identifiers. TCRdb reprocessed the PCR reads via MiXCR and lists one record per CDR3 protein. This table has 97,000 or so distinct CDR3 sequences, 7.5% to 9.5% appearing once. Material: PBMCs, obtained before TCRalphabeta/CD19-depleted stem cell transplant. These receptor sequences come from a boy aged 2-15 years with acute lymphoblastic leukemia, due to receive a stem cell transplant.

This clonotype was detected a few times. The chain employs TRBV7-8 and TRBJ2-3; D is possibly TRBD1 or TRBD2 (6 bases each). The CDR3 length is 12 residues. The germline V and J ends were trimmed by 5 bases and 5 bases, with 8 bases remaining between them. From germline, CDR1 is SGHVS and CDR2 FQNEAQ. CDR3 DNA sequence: TGTGCCAGCAGCGAGGGGGGAGATACGCAGTATTTT. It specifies CASSEGGDTQYF.

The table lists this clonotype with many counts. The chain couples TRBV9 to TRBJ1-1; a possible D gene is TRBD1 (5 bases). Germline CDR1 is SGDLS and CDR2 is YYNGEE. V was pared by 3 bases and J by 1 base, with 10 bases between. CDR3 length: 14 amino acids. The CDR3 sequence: CASSANGQNTEAFF. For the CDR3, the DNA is TGTGCCAGCAGCGCCAACGGACAGAACACTGAAGCTTTCTTT.

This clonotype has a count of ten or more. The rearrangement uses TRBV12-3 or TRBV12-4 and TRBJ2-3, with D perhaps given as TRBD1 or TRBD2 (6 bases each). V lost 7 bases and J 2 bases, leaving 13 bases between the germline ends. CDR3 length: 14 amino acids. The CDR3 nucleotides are TGTGCCAGCACTACGGGGGCTTCCACAGATACGCAGTATTTT. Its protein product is CASTTGASTDTQYF.

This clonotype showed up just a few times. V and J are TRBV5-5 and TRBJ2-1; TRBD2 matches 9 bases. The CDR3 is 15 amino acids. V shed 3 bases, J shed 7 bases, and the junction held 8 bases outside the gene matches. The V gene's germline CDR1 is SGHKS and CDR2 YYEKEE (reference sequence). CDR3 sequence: CASSSGRGGRNEQFF. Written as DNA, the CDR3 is TGTGCCAGCAGCTCGGGGCGGGGGGGCCGGAATGAGCAGTTCTTC.

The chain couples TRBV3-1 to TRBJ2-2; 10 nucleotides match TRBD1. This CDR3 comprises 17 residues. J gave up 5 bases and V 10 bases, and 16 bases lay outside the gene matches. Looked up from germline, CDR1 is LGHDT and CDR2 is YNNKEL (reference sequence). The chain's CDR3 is CATSRPTGGAGTGELFF. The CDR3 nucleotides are TGTGCCACCTCCCGACCGACAGGGGGCGCAGGGACCGGGGAGCTGTTTTTT.

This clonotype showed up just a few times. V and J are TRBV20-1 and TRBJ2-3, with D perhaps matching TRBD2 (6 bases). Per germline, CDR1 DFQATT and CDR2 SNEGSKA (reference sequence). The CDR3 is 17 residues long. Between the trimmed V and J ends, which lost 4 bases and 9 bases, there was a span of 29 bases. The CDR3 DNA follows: TGCAGTGCTACTATAACGCGGGAAGCACGGATTGAGTGGACGCAGTATTTT. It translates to CSATITREARIEWTQYF.

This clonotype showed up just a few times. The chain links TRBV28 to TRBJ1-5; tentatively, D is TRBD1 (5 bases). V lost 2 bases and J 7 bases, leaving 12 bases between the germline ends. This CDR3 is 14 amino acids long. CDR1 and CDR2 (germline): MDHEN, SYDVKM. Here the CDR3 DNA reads TGTGCCAGCAGTTTAGGGGGGGTTTTGCAGCCCCAGCATTTT. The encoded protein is CASSLGGVLQPQHF.

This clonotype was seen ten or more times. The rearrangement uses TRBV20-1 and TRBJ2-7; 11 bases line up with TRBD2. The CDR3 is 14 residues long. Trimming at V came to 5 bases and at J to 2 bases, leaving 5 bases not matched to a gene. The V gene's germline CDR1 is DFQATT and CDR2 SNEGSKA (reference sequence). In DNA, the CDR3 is TGCAGTGCTGGGTTAGCGGGGGGGCCCTACGAGCAGTACTTC. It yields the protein CSAGLAGGPYEQYF.

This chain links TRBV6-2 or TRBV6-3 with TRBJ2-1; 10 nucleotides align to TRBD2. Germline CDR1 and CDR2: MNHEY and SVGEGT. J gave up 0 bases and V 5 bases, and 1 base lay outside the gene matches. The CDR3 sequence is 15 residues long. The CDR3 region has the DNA TGTGCCAGCAGTAGCGGGGGGGGCTCCTACAATGAGCAGTTCTTC. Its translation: CASSSGGGSYNEQFF.

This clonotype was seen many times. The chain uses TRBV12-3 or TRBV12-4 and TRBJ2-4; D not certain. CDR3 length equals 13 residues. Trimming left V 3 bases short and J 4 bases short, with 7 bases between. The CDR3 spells CASSLVPKNIQYF. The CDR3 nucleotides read TGTGCCAGCAGTTTGGTACCAAAAAACATTCAGTACTTC.

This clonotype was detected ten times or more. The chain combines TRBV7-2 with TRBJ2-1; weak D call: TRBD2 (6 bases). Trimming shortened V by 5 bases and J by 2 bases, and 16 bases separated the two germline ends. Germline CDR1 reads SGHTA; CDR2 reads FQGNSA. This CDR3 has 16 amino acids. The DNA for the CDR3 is TGTGCCAGCAGCGTTACCGGGACTGGGACCTACAATGAGCAGTTCTTC. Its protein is CASSVTGTGTYNEQFF.

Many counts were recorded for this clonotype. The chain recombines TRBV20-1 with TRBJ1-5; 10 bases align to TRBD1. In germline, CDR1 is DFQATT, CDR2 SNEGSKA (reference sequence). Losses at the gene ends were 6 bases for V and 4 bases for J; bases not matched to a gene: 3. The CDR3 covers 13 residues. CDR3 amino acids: CSARQGANQPQHF. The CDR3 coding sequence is TGCAGTGCCCGACAGGGGGCTAATCAGCCCCAGCATTTT.

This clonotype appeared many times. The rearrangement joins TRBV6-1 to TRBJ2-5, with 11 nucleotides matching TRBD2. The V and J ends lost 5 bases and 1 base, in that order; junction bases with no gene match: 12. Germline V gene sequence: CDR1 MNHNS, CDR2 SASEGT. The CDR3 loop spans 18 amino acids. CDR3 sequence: CASSPRSRLAGGQETQYF. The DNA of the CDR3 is TGTGCCAGCAGTCCGAGGTCTAGGCTAGCGGGGGGCCAAGAGACCCAGTACTTC.

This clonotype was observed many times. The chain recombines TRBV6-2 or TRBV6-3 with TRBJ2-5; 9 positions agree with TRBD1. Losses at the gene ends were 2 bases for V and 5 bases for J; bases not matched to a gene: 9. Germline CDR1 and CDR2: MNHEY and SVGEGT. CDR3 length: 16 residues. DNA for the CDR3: TGTGCCAGCAGTTACCGGGACAGGGAGTCGGGGGAGACCCAGTACTTC. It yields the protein CASSYRDRESGETQYF.

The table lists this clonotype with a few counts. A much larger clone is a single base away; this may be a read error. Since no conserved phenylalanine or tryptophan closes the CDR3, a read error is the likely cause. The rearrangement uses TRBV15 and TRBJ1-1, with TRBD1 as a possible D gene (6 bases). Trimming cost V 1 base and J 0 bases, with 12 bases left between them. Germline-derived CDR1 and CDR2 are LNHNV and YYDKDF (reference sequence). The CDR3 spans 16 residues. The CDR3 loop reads CATSRGQGHLNTEAFY. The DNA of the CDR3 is TGTGCCACCAGCAGAGGCCAGGGGCATCTGAACACTGAAGCTTTCTAT.

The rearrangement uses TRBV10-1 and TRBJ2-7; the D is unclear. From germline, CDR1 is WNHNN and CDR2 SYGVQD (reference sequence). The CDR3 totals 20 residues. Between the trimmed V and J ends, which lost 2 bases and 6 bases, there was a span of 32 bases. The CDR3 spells CASSEMWVAPPSGKACEQYF. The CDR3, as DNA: TGCGCCAGCAGTGAGATGTGGGTGGCCCCGCCGTCTGGTAAGGCTTGCGAGCAGTACTTC.

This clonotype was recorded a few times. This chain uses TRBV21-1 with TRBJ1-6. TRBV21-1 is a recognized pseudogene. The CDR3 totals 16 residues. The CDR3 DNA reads TGTGCCAGCAGCAAGTCCCGGGACTGGTTTAATTCACCCCTCCACTTT. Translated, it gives CASSKSRDWFNSPLHF.

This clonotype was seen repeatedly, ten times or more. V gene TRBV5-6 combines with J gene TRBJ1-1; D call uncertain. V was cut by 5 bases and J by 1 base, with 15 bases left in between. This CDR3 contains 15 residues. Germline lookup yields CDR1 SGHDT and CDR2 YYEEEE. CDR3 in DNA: TGTGCCAGCAGGCCCTTGACCCAGGAGAACACTGAAGCTTTCTTT. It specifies CASRPLTQENTEAFF.

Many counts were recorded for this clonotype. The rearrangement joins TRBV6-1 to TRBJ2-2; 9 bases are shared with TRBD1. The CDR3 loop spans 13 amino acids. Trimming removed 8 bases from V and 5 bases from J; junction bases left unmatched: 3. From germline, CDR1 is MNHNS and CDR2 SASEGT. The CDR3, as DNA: TGTGCCAGCTGCGGGACAGGGACCGGGGAGCTGTTTTTT. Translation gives CASCGTGTGELFF.